A selection of T cell receptor beta chains follows, all from one sample in a study of T cells in Graves' hyperthyroidism and ophthalmopathy. TCRdb independently ran MiXCR on the multiplex PCR reads; one entry per CDR3 protein. Of more than 500,000 distinct CDR3 sequences in the sample, 40% to 50% were seen once. The source material was peripheral blood or thyroid tissue (not recorded which). The source of these receptors is an adult woman with Graves' disease, either hyperthyroidism or ophthalmopathy (not recorded which). The CDR3 runs from the conserved cysteine through the conserved F or W. D genes are given only for firm matches. Only some rows state a clone size, as once, few, many or a class for expanded clones.

j_call clone_size d_call v_call cdr3_aa cdr3_nt
TRBJ1-1 - - TRBV20-1 CSARTGWALEAFF TGCAGTGCTAGAACAGGTTGGGCCCTTGAAGCTTTCTTT
TRBJ2-7 few - TRBV6-5 CASSYSWNSPYEQYF TGTGCCAGCAGTTACTCGTGGAACTCCCCATACGAGCAGTACTTC
TRBJ1-4 few - TRBV7-2 CASSFRGGWEKLFF TGTGCCAGCAGCTTCCGGGGTGGATGGGAAAAACTGTTTTTT
TRBJ1-2 few - TRBV2 CASSRTSYGYTF TGTGCCAGCAGCCGGACTTCATATGGCTACACCTTC
TRBJ2-2 - - TRBV24-1 CATSDFSGSNTGELFF TGTGCCACCAGTGATTTCAGCGGGTCGAACACCGGGGAGCTGTTTTTT
TRBJ1-2 - - TRBV11-2 CASSMASGPLNYGYTF TGTGCCAGCAGCATGGCTAGCGGACCCCTAAACTATGGCTACACCTTC
TRBJ2-5 many TRBD1 TRBV29-1 CSVAGTEETQYF TGCAGCGTAGCCGGGACAGAAGAGACCCAGTACTTC
TRBJ1-1 - - TRBV29-1 CSLENTEAFF TGCAGCTTAGAAAACACTGAAGCTTTCTTT
TRBJ1-5 many TRBD1 TRBV20-1 CSAPSGTAGNQPQHF TGCAGTGCTCCTTCTGGGACAGCTGGCAATCAGCCCCAGCATTTT
TRBJ2-7 many - TRBV4-1 CASSQKGLSYEQYF TGCGCCAGCAGCCAGAAGGGCCTGAGCTACGAGCAGTACTTC
TRBJ2-7 many TRBD1 TRBV5-8 CASSSPDRGGEQYF TGTGCCAGCAGCTCACCGGACAGGGGTGGAGAGCAGTACTTC
TRBJ1-4 few - TRBV6-6 CASSDRGRKKLFF TGTGCCAGCAGTGATCGGGGGCGTAAAAAACTGTTTTTT
TRBJ2-2 - - TRBV4-1 CASSQEGLGQGGAGELFF TGCGCCAGCAGCCAAGAGGGCCTAGGACAGGGAGGGGCCGGGGAGCTGTTTTTT
TRBJ2-6 many TRBD1 TRBV11-3 CASSSGSGTGTGGANVLTF TGTGCCAGCAGCTCGGGTTCGGGGACAGGTACAGGTGGGGCCAACGTCCTGACTTTC
TRBJ1-6 - - TRBV19 CASSTGDLIGSPLHF TGTGCCAGTAGTACGGGGGATCTCATCGGTTCACCCCTCCACTTT
TRBJ2-5 - - TRBV11-1 CASSPTRGGRETQYF TGTGCCAGCAGCCCTACAAGGGGGGGCAGGGAGACCCAGTACTTC
TRBJ2-7 - - TRBV29-1 CSRRGGQGSYEQYF TGCAGCAGGAGGGGGGGGCAGGGGAGCTACGAGCAGTACTTC
TRBJ1-2 many - TRBV7-9 CASSLQGKVGDGYTF TGTGCCAGCAGCCTCCAGGGAAAGGTTGGAGATGGCTACACCTTC
TRBJ1-4 - - TRBV4-3 CASSQEYGWATNEKLFF TGCGCCAGCAGCCAAGAATACGGTTGGGCAACTAATGAAAAACTGTTTTTT
TRBJ2-7 once - TRBV7-9 CASSLIGSATPYEQYF TGTGCCAGCAGCTTAATAGGCAGCGCTACTCCCTACGAGCAGTACTTC
TRBJ2-5 - - TRBV9 CASSGAGASGETQYF TGTGCCAGCAGCGGCGCAGGGGCGTCAGGAGAGACCCAGTACTTC
TRBJ1-2 many - TRBV7-9 CASSTWGSRTNYGYTF TGTGCCAGCAGCACCTGGGGCAGCCGCACTAACTATGGCTACACCTTC
TRBJ1-2 - TRBD1 TRBV28 CASSLTGGRGYTF TGTGCCAGCAGTCTGACAGGGGGCAGGGGCTACACCTTC
TRBJ2-2 many TRBD1 TRBV7-3 CASSRDGTGYDGELFF TGTGCCAGCAGCCGAGACGGGACAGGTTACGACGGGGAGCTGTTTTTT
TRBJ2-2 many - TRBV6-5 CASGGTAAATGELFF TGTGCCAGCGGAGGGACAGCGGCCGCGACCGGGGAGCTGTTTTTT
TRBJ1-1 - - TRBV4-2 CASSPHTGNTEAFF TGTGCCAGCAGCCCACATACAGGGAACACTGAAGCTTTCTTT
TRBJ2-3 many TRBD2 TRBV7-8 CASSLITTSSGTSTDTQYF TGTGCCAGCAGCTTAATCACCACTTCTAGCGGTACTAGCACAGATACGCAGTATTTT
TRBJ1-1 many - TRBV29-1 CSVCLNTEAFF TGCAGCGTTTGCCTGAACACTGAAGCTTTCTTT
TRBJ1-1 - - TRBV15 CATSRDGQLGTEAFF TGTGCCACCAGCAGAGATGGGCAGCTGGGGACTGAAGCTTTCTTT
TRBJ1-2 once - TRBV7-2 CASSFDRGVHYGYTF TGTGCCAGCAGCTTTGATCGGGGGGTCCACTATGGCTACACCTTC
TRBJ1-6 - - TRBV7-2 CASSPPGTGQVTLHF TGTGCCAGCAGCCCGCCCGGGACGGGCCAGGTGACCCTCCACTTT
TRBJ2-1 - TRBD2 TRBV7-9 CASSRPGGESSYNEQFF TGTGCCAGCAGCCGCCCCGGGGGGGAAAGCTCCTACAATGAGCAGTTCTTC
TRBJ2-5 - - TRBV7-2 CASSLPPGTQYF TGTGCCAGCAGCCTACCCCCGGGGACCCAGTACTTC
TRBJ2-7 - TRBD2 TRBV5-1 CASSPSGRPEQYF TGCGCCAGCAGTCCTAGCGGGAGGCCGGAGCAGTACTTC
TRBJ2-7 many TRBD2 TRBV29-1 CSIGLTSGNYEQYF TGCAGCATCGGGTTGACTAGCGGGAATTACGAGCAGTACTTC
TRBJ1-3 many - TRBV20-1 CSARESGTSGNTIYF TGCAGTGCTAGAGAATCCGGGACATCTGGAAACACCATATATTTT
TRBJ2-7 - - TRBV2 CASMLENEQYF TGTGCCAGCATGCTGGAGAACGAGCAGTACTTC
TRBJ1-1 many - TRBV29-1 CSVAGLRGTEAFF TGCAGCGTTGCGGGTCTCAGGGGCACTGAAGCTTTCTTT
TRBJ2-5 - - TRBV28 CASRQIQETQYF TGTGCCAGCAGACAAATCCAAGAGACCCAGTACTTC
TRBJ2-6 - - TRBV7-3 CASRNTAGRAGANVLTF TGTGCCAGCAGGAACACCGCCGGGCGCGCGGGGGCCAACGTCCTGACTTTC